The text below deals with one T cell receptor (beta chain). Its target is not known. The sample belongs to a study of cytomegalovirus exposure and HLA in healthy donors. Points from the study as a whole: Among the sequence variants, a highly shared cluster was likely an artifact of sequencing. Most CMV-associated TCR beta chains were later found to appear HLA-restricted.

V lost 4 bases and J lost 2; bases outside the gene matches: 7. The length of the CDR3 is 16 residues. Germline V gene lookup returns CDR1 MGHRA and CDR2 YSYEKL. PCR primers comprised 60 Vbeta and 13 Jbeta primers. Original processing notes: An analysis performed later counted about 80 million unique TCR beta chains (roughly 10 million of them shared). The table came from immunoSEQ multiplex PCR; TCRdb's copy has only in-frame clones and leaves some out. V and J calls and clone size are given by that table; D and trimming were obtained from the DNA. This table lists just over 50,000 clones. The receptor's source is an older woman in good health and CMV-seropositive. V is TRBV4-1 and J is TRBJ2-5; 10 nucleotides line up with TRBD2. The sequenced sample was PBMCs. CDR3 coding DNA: TGCGCCAGCAGCCCGAAACTAGCGGGGCTACAAGAGACCCAGTACTTC. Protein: CASSPKLAGLQETQYF.